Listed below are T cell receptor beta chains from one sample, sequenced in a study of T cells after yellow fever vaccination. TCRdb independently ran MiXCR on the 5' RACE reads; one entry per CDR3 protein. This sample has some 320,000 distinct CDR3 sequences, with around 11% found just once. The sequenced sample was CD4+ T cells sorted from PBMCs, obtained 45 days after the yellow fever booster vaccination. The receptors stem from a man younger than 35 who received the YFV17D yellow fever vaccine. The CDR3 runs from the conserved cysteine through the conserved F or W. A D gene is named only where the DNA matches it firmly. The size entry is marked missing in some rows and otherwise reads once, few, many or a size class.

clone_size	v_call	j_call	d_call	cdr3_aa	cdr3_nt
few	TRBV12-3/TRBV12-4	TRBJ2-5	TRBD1	CASRLTGWETQYF	TGTGCCAGCAGACTGACAGGGTGGGAGACCCAGTACTTC
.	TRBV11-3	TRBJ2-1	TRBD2	CASSKGLAGYNEQFF	TGTGCCAGCAGCAAGGGACTAGCGGGCTACAATGAGCAGTTCTTC
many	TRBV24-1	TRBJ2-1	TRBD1	CATSDFGQGDEQFF	TGTGCCACCAGTGATTTTGGGCAGGGGGATGAGCAGTTCTTC
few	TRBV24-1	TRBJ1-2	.	CATSGRGRPYGYTF	TGTGCCACCAGCGGTAGGGGACGGCCCTATGGCTACACCTTC
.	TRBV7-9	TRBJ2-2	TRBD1	CASRGTGGTGELFF	TGTGCCAGTCGAGGGACAGGGGGCACCGGGGAGCTGTTTTTT
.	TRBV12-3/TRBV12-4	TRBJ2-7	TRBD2	CASSWRGAYEQYF	TGTGCCAGCAGTTGGCGGGGGGCCTACGAGCAGTACTTC
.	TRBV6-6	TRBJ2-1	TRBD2	CASSYPGLAGNNEQFF	TGTGCCAGCAGTTACCCAGGACTAGCGGGGAACAATGAGCAGTTCTTC
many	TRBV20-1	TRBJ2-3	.	CSSPAVTDTQYF	TGCAGTAGCCCAGCGGTAACAGATACGCAGTATTTT
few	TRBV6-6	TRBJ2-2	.	CASSNWGGNTGELFF	TGTGCCAGCAGTAACTGGGGAGGGAACACCGGGGAGCTGTTTTTT
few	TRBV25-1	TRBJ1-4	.	CASSEYGGDTNEKLFF	TGTGCCAGCAGTGAATACGGCGGGGACACTAATGAAAAACTGTTTTTT
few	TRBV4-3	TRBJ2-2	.	CASSQDNQNTNTGELFF	TGCGCCAGCAGCCAAGATAACCAGAACACGAACACCGGGGAGCTGTTTTTT
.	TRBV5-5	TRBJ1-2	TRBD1	CASSLPGTETDYGYTF	TGTGCCAGCAGCTTGCCCGGGACAGAAACCGACTATGGCTACACCTTC
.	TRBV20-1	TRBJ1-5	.	CSARDRGGGQPQHF	TGCAGTGCTAGAGATCGTGGGGGCGGCCAGCCCCAGCATTTT
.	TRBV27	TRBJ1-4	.	CASSQIGTDLFEKLFF	TGTGCCAGCAGTCAAATTGGGACCGACCTATTTGAAAAACTGTTTTTT
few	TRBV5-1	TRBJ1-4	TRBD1	CASSWGTGSPTNEKLFF	TGCGCCAGCAGCTGGGGGACAGGCTCGCCAACTAATGAAAAACTGTTTTTT
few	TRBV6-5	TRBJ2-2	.	CASSRTNRAGELFF	TGTGCCAGCAGTCGGACGAACAGGGCCGGGGAGCTGTTTTTT
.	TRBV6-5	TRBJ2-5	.	CASSRREQETQYF	TGTGCCAGCAGTAGGCGGGAACAAGAGACCCAGTACTTC
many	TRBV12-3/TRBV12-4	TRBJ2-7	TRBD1	CASSFRTGSYEQYF	TGTGCCAGCAGTTTTAGGACAGGCTCCTACGAGCAGTACTTC
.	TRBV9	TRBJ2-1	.	CASSVGPDRGNEQFF	TGTGCCAGCAGCGTAGGCCCAGACAGAGGGAATGAGCAGTTCTTC
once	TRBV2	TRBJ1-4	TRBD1	CASSADRGNEKLFF	TGTGCCAGCAGTGCGGACAGGGGGAATGAAAAACTGTTTTTT
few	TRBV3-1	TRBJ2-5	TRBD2	CASSHLTSGAAETQYF	TGTGCCAGCAGCCATCTAACTAGCGGGGCGGCAGAGACCCAGTACTTC
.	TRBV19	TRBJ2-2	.	CASWARGRATNTGELFF	TGTGCCAGTTGGGCTAGAGGCCGGGCTACGAACACCGGGGAGCTGTTTTTT
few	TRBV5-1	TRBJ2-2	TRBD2	CASSSLGTSVPGELFF	TGCGCCAGCAGCAGCCTTGGGACTAGCGTCCCTGGGGAGCTGTTTTTT
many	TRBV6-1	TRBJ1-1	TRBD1	CATRTGVYTEAFF	TGTGCCACCCGGACAGGGGTGTACACTGAAGCTTTCTTT
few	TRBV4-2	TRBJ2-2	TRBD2	CASSQGGGAWFNAGELFF	TGTGCCAGCAGCCAAGGCGGGGGGGCATGGTTCAACGCCGGGGAGCTGTTTTTT
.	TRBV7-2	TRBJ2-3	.	CASWRDTADTQYF	TGTGCCAGCTGGAGGGACACCGCAGATACGCAGTATTTT
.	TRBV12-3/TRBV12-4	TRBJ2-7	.	CASSLRGQAYEQYF	TGTGCCAGCAGTTTACGGGGACAAGCCTACGAGCAGTACTTC
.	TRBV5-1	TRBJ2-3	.	CASRENTDTQYF	TGCGCCAGCAGGGAGAACACAGATACGCAGTATTTT
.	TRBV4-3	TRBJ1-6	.	CASSQLGGRAYNSPLHF	TGCGCCAGCAGCCAATTGGGCGGAAGGGCCTATAATTCACCCCTCCACTTT
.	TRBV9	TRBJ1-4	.	CASSATSKGIVNEKLFF	TGTGCCAGCAGCGCCACCTCAAAGGGGATCGTCAATGAAAAACTGTTTTTT
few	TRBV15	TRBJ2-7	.	CATSSQWGAEQYF	TGTGCCACCAGCTCCCAGTGGGGGGCCGAGCAGTACTTC
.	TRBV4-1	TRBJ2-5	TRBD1	CASSRTGSYQETQYF	TGCGCCAGCAGCCGGACAGGGTCGTACCAAGAGACCCAGTACTTC
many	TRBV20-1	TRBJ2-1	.	CSARVDKGYNEQFF	TGCAGTGCTAGGGTAGACAAGGGATACAATGAGCAGTTCTTC
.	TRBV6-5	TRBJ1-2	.	CASSYYSTGNYGYTF	TGTGCCAGCAGTTACTACTCGACAGGCAACTATGGCTACACCTTC
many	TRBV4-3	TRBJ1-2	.	CASSQRGIGGYTF	TGCGCCAGCAGCCAACGAGGGATAGGGGGCTACACCTTC
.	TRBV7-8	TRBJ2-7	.	CASSPDGQRREQYF	TGTGCCAGCAGTCCGGACGGCCAGAGGAGGGAGCAGTACTTC
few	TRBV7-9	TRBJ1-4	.	CASATGEKLFF	TGTGCCAGCGCCACTGGCGAAAAACTGTTTTTT
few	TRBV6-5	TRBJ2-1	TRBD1	CASSYTPQGAGGEQFF	TGTGCCAGCAGTTACACGCCGCAGGGGGCTGGCGGTGAGCAGTTCTTC
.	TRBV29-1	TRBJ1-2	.	CSFEGSSYGYTF	TGCAGCTTCGAGGGGTCCTCCTATGGCTACACCTTC
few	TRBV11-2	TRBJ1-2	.	CASSPRNGVVNYGYTF	TGTGCCAGCAGCCCCCGGAACGGGGTTGTCAACTATGGCTACACCTTC
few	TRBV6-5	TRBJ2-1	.	CASSGGFPSTYNEQFF	TGTGCCAGCAGTGGAGGTTTTCCCTCCACCTACAATGAGCAGTTCTTC
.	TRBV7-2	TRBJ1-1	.	CATGFWGTLAFF	TGTGCCACCGGTTTTTGGGGAACGCTGGCTTTCTTT
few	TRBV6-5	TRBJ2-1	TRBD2	CASSSGLAEQFF	TGTGCCAGCAGTTCCGGACTAGCGGAGCAGTTCTTC
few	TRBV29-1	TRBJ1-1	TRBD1	CSGGQGPHLAFLGAFF	TGCAGCGGGGGACAGGGACCACACCTCGCGTTCTTAGGGGCTTTCTTT
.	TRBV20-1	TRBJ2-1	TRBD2	CSAPLAGEYYNEQFF	TGCAGTGCTCCACTAGCGGGGGAATACTACAATGAGCAGTTCTTC
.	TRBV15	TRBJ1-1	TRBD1	CATSRTDRGQAFF	TGTGCCACCAGCAGGACTGACAGGGGACAAGCTTTCTTT
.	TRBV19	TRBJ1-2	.	CASWRSNRGYGYTF	TGTGCCAGTTGGCGTAGCAACAGAGGCTATGGCTACACCTTC
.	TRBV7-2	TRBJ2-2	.	CASSRIGPNTGELFF	TGTGCCAGCAGCCGAATAGGCCCGAACACCGGGGAGCTGTTTTTT